This TCR beta chain was profiled in a study of T-cell reconstitution after alpha-beta-depleted transplantation in children. V was clipped by 6 bases and J by 8 bases; unmatched bases: 16. Germline loops: CDR1 MDHEN, CDR2 SYDVKM. This CDR3 is built from 16 residues. This clonotype was observed a handful of times. Antigen unknown. For TCRbeta, the library was prepared with unique molecular identifiers. TCRdb re-called the PCR reads with MiXCR, one entry per CDR3 protein. Of about 300,000 distinct CDR3 sequences in the sample, 10% were seen once. General observations from the study: For some patients, TCRbeta diversity was high at day 60 because of recipient T cells and thymic progenitors that survived. Once a year had passed after transplant, T-cell counts and diversity came mostly from newly produced T cells. Expanded clones from the graft, numbering several hundred, reportedly supplied alpha-beta T cells about two months after transplant.

The sequence was collected from a boy younger than two with acute myeloid leukemia, due to receive a stem cell transplant. Sequenced material: PBMCs, taken before TCRalphabeta/CD19-depleted stem cell transplant. The chain links TRBV28 to TRBJ2-5, with 9 nucleotides matching TRBD1. The CDR3 sequence: CASRPPGQGFKRTQYF. The CDR3 DNA sequence: TGTGCCAGCAGACCACCGGGACAGGGCTTCAAGAGAACCCAGTACTTC. The entire variable domain, with the rest obtained from reference TRBV28 and TRBJ2-5, is as follows: DVKVTQSSRYLVKRTGEKVFLECVQDMDHENMFWYRQDPGLGLRLIYFSYDVKMKEKGDIPEGYSVSREKKERFSLILESASTNQTSMYLCASRPPGQGFKRTQYFGPGTRLLVL.